Sequencing of this TCR beta chain was carried out in a study of blood T cells in healthy people across ages (dated by TCRdb to the mid-2010s). A note on the overall study: In model experiments, template switching captured about one uniquely barcoded TCR beta cDNA molecule for every two T cells. To avoid experimental bias, donors of different ages were spread randomly across the sequencing lanes. Using the same blood draw, the study looked at two additional independent replicas of 1 million unique cDNA reads for two donors, one aged 18 to 30 and the other aged 80 or older. To track age-related changes in TCR beta repertoire diversity, the study relied on deep sequencing normalized with unique cDNA molecular identifiers. The donors were divided into four age groups: young (average roughly 17 years), middle-aged (roughly 42), aged (approximately 62) and long-lived (about 80). Findings and caveats that apply to the study as a whole: Because profiling used bulk unsorted PBMCs, naive and antigen-experienced compartments could not be compared conclusively. Compared with the aged group, the long-lived group had more naive CD4+ T cells, fewer expanded clones and increased TCR diversity, a pattern suggesting age selection. Donor CMV infection status was unknown, potentially confounding age-related changes in expanded clonotypes. As age increased, observed TCR beta diversity per million T cells dropped in a roughly linear way, and a significant reduction was already evident by age 40. Total diversity estimates from one million sequenced T cells were considered lower bounds and underestimates. The percentage of naive T cells measured by flow cytometry correlated strongly with observed TCR beta diversity.

In the case of this clonotype: Its binding antigen is unknown. No much larger clone is present one base from it, and per-base qualities are unavailable.

The approximately 39 donors, aged roughly 6 to 100 years, were systemically healthy Caucasian individuals from Russia. Approximately 10 milliliters of peripheral blood were collected from each donor into EDTA-treated Vacutainer tubes. PBMCs were isolated by Ficoll-Paque density-gradient centrifugation, with at least 6 million obtained per sample. Total RNA was extracted from PBMCs with Trizol reagent, with at least 5 micrograms obtained per sample. For every donor, flow cytometry on a PBMC aliquot measured the percentage of naive CD45RAhigh/CD27high T cells. CDR1 and CDR2, per the germline V gene (reference sequence), are SEHNR and FQNEAQ. Taken from cysteine to phenylalanine, the CDR3 has 14 residues. Only the CDR3 DNA stays, 42 bases, in frame from base 1. The V and J ends are trimmed by 7 bases and 4 bases, leaving 16 bases between them. The library was produced with 5' RACE. Sequencing used an Illumina HiSeq 2500. The second PCR ran for about 7 to 11 cycles and used a J-beta primer mix along with a sample-barcoded 5' primer. A unique molecular identifier was introduced onto each TCR beta cDNA molecule by a template-switch 5' adaptor carrying 12 random nucleotides. Each sample yielded at least 2.5 million CDR3-containing paired-end reads. First-strand cDNA synthesis was performed from all RNA using the Mint cDNA synthesis kit, with priming by a TRBC-specific oligonucleotide. All cDNA was treated with uracil-DNA glycosylase and then went through a first 18-cycle PCR with the universal primers M1SS and BC2_uni_R. As for the authors' bioinformatics: Each sample was normalized by randomly selecting 1 million high-quality reads, each carrying a distinct molecular identifier. Reads with shared molecular identifiers were discarded instead of being binned into consensus sequences. MiTCR, with a Q25 quality threshold and the strictest error-elimination algorithm, was used for CDR3 identification, clonotype clustering and error correction. A nonparametric unseen species model with Euler transformation was used to estimate lower-bound total TCR beta diversity. TCRdb redid the processing of the public reads, applying fastp at Q25 and MiXCR, and retained in-frame beta chains. Each entry merges the rows of one CDR3 protein and shows their most common DNA and genes. The V and J calls follow TCRdb's processing rather than the paper's. For this sample there are about 1.4 million distinct CDR3 sequences; approximately 59% appear just once. The ten largest clones capture about 6.3% of the sample.

The chain is made from TRBV7-9 and TRBJ1-2; TRBD1 might be the D gene, on 5 matching bases. The sequence was collected from a man between 18 and 29 years old in good health. What was sequenced was blood. The nucleotide sequence reads as follows: TGTGCCAGCATCCTAATCGGGGGGGTCTATGGCTACACCTTC. Translated, it gives CASILIGGVYGYTF. The entire variable domain, with the stretches around the CDR3 drawn from the reference TRBV7-9 and TRBJ1-2 proteins, is DTGVSQNPRHKITKRGQNVTFRCDPISEHNRLYWYRQTLGQGPEFLTYFQNEAQLEKSRLLSDRFSAERPKGSFSTLEIQRTEQGDSAMYLCASILIGGVYGYTFGSGTRLTVV.